The rows below give T cell receptor beta chains drawn from one sample of a study of read filtering for tumor transcriptome and immune sequencing. TCRdb ran MiXCR on the reads and lists one entry per CDR3 protein. This sample has some 62,000 distinct CDR3 sequences; roughly 13% occur once, and the top ten carry about 42%. The sequenced material came from a population of CD138-negative cells sorted from bone marrow. The receptors shown here come from a donor aged 40 or over with multiple myeloma. Each CDR3 is given with its conserved first and last residue. The D gene is left open where the match is weak. Not every row has a clone size; where given, it reads once, few, many or a size class.

d_call	v_call	clone_size	j_call	cdr3_nt	cdr3_aa
TRBD1	TRBV12-3/TRBV12-4	NA	TRBJ2-7	TGTGCCAGCAGTCCGACAGGGTATGGGTTCGAGCAGTACTTC	CASSPTGYGFEQYF
TRBD2	TRBV7-9	NA	TRBJ2-1	TGTGCCAGCAGCTTATCACTAGCGGAGAACAATGAGCAGTTCTTC	CASSLSLAENNEQFF
NA	TRBV14	NA	TRBJ2-5	TGTGCCAGCAGCCATGGAGAGACCCAGTACTTC	CASSHGETQYF
TRBD1	TRBV19	many	TRBJ2-2	TGTGCCAGTAGTATTTTGGGACAGGGGCCGAACACCGGGGAGCTGTTTTTT	CASSILGQGPNTGELFF
NA	TRBV12-3/TRBV12-4	many	TRBJ2-7	TGTGCCAGCGGCGGAAATCCTTACTACGAGCAGTACTTC	CASGGNPYYEQYF
NA	TRBV7-9	many	TRBJ2-1	TGTGCCAGCAGCCCGGAACGGACCGAGTTTTACAATGAGCAGTTCTTC	CASSPERTEFYNEQFF
NA	TRBV19	many	TRBJ1-5	TGTGCCAGTAGTATAGATCTCGGAGGGGCTCTGTGGCCCCAGCATTTT	CASSIDLGGALWPQHF
NA	TRBV7-9	many	TRBJ1-4	TGTGCCAGCAGCTTAGGTGTTCGGGATGAAAAACTGTTTTTT	CASSLGVRDEKLFF
TRBD2	TRBV12-3/TRBV12-4	many	TRBJ2-4	TGTGCCAGCCGGGGGGGGCCGGGGGACATTCAGTACTTC	CASRGGPGDIQYF
NA	TRBV11-3	once	TRBJ2-7	TGTGCCAGCAGCTCGGCAGGGTCTACCTACGAGCAGTACTTC	CASSSAGSTYEQYF
TRBD1	TRBV7-2	many	TRBJ2-1	TGTGCCAGCAGCTTTCCAGGATCCGGGACAGTGTCCTACAATGAGCAGTTCTTC	CASSFPGSGTVSYNEQFF
TRBD2	TRBV20-1	many	TRBJ2-1	TGCAGTGCCCTCAGCGGGAGGGCCGGTGAGCAGTTCTTC	CSALSGRAGEQFF
TRBD2	TRBV6-6	NA	TRBJ2-7	TGTGCCAGCAGTTCCTGGACTAGCGGGAGGTACGAGCAGTACTTC	CASSSWTSGRYEQYF
NA	TRBV20-1	NA	TRBJ2-3	TGCAGTGCTAGGCTGCATGGGGGAGAGAGTACAGATACGCAGTATTTT	CSARLHGGESTDTQYF
NA	TRBV5-1	many	TRBJ2-7	TGCGCCAGCAGCTTGGAAAATTATCTGTACTTC	CASSLENYLYF
NA	TRBV30	many	TRBJ2-2	TGTGCCTGGGCCCCCCCGGGATCCGGGGAGCTGTTTTTT	CAWAPPGSGELFF
TRBD1	TRBV20-1	few	TRBJ2-1	TGCAGTGCTGTTTGGGACAGCCATTTCAATGAGCAGTTCTTC	CSAVWDSHFNEQFF
TRBD1	TRBV20-1	many	TRBJ2-2	TGCAGTGCTAGAACCAGGGGGTCCGGGGAGCTGTTTTTT	CSARTRGSGELFF
NA	TRBV20-1	few	TRBJ2-5	TGCAGTGGTAAAGGGGGGGAGACCCAGTACTTC	CSGKGGETQYF
NA	TRBV7-2	NA	TRBJ2-3	TGTGCCAGCAGCTTAGTTCAGGCCACAGATACGCAGTATTTT	CASSLVQATDTQYF
TRBD1	TRBV19	many	TRBJ2-1	TGTGCCAGTAGTATATGGACAGGGATCAGCAATGAGCAGTTCTTC	CASSIWTGISNEQFF
NA	TRBV7-2	many	TRBJ2-1	TGTGCCAGCAGCTTATACCGTGGCGGTATCTCCTACAATGAGCAGTTCTTC	CASSLYRGGISYNEQFF
NA	TRBV2	many	TRBJ2-1	TGTGCCATCGGAAGGGGGAGAGAGCAGTTCTTC	CAIGRGREQFF
TRBD2	TRBV7-2	NA	TRBJ2-1	TGTGCCAGCAGCTTAGGGGCTAGCGGACAGCAGTTCTTC	CASSLGASGQQFF
NA	TRBV7-9	many	TRBJ1-5	TGTGCCAGCAGCTTAGAAGGCCCCGGGACAAGATATAGCAATCAGCCCCAGCATTTT	CASSLEGPGTRYSNQPQHF
TRBD2	TRBV20-1	many	TRBJ2-1	TGCAGTGCTGGGTTGGGCAGGGACGTACTAGCGGGAGGTTATGAGCAGTTCTTC	CSAGLGRDVLAGGYEQFF
TRBD1	TRBV7-9	many	TRBJ2-1	TGTGCCAGCAGCTTAGGGACAGGGGGTTGGGATGAGCAGTTCTTC	CASSLGTGGWDEQFF
NA	TRBV20-1	many	TRBJ1-5	TGCAGTGCTCCAATGAACAGGGCTAGCAATCAGCCCCAGCATTTT	CSAPMNRASNQPQHF
NA	TRBV5-1	many	TRBJ1-1	TGCGCCAGCAGCTCCTCCGGCACTGAAGCTTTCTTT	CASSSSGTEAFF
NA	TRBV18	few	TRBJ2-1	TGTGCCAGCTCACCCCTGCAGGGGAAGAGGAATGAGCAGTTCTTC	CASSPLQGKRNEQFF
NA	TRBV27	NA	TRBJ2-7	TGTGCCAGCAGTTTAAAGGTTTCCTACGAGCAGTACTTC	CASSLKVSYEQYF
TRBD2	TRBV7-2	many	TRBJ2-1	TGTGCCAGCAGCCTCCGACTAGCGGGTTTCAAGAATGAGCAGTTCTTC	CASSLRLAGFKNEQFF
NA	TRBV7-9	many	TRBJ2-5	TGTGCCAGCAGCTTACCCCTCGGGCAGGAAGAGACCCAGTACTTC	CASSLPLGQEETQYF
TRBD2	TRBV28	many	TRBJ2-3	TGTGCCAGCATTCCAACTAGCGGGAGGGCAGATACGCAGTATTTT	CASIPTSGRADTQYF
NA	TRBV29-1	many	TRBJ2-7	TGCAGCGTTTTGGGGGTGGACAGAGGGTTCGAGCAGTACTTC	CSVLGVDRGFEQYF
NA	TRBV6-6	few	TRBJ1-5	TGTGCCAGCGAGGCGGGGGGAACGAGCAATCAGCCCCAGCATTTT	CASEAGGTSNQPQHF
NA	TRBV7-8	NA	TRBJ2-3	TGTGCCAGCAGCTCCATGGTGACAGATACGCGGTATTTT	CASSSMVTDTRYF
NA	TRBV6-2/TRBV6-3	NA	TRBJ2-2	TGTGCCAGCAGTCACTTAACGGGGGAGCTGTTTTTT	CASSHLTGELFF
NA	TRBV29-1	many	TRBJ2-5	TGCAGCGTGCCCGGGGCCCAGCTGGGGACCCAGTACTTC	CSVPGAQLGTQYF
TRBD2	TRBV29-1	many	TRBJ2-7	TGCAGCGCTGGGGTGGGGACTAGCGGGAGCTTGTGGGACGAGCAGTACTTC	CSAGVGTSGSLWDEQYF
NA	TRBV4-1	many	TRBJ1-2	TGCGCCAGCAACCCTGATGGGCGCAAGTATGGCTACACCTTC	CASNPDGRKYGYTF
TRBD2	TRBV2	many	TRBJ2-1	TGTGCCAGCAGGCCGGGACTAGCGGGAATAGAGCAGTTCTTC	CASRPGLAGIEQFF
TRBD2	TRBV29-1	many	TRBJ2-1	TGCAGCGTTGAAGTAGGGCTAGCGGGAGGCTACAATGAGCAGTTCTTC	CSVEVGLAGGYNEQFF
NA	TRBV20-1	many	TRBJ2-1	TGCAGTGCTGCACAGGGAGGACGGAGCAATGAGCAGTTCTTC	CSAAQGGRSNEQFF
TRBD2	TRBV19	few	TRBJ2-7	TGTGCCAGTAGTATCACCCCCATGGCTAGCGGGAGTTTCTACGAGCAGTACTTC	CASSITPMASGSFYEQYF
NA	TRBV30	NA	TRBJ1-5	TGTGCCTGGAGTGGGGGGGGACAGCCCCAGCATTTT	CAWSGGGQPQHF
NA	TRBV28	many	TRBJ2-1	TGTGCCAGCAGTGGAGGGCCTTCCCCGGATGAGCAGTTCTTC	CASSGGPSPDEQFF
TRBD1	TRBV6-6	many	TRBJ2-7	TGTGCCAGCTGCCGGACAGGGGTGGCCTACGAGCAGTACTTC	CASCRTGVAYEQYF
NA	TRBV20-1	many	TRBJ2-7	TGCAGTGCAGGGTTCTACGAGCAGTACTTC	CSAGFYEQYF
TRBD1	TRBV6-2/TRBV6-3	few	TRBJ1-1	TGTGCCAGCAGTTATATCCCAGGGGGCTTTGGGACTGAAGCTTTCTTT	CASSYIPGGFGTEAFF
NA	TRBV12-3/TRBV12-4	few	TRBJ1-2	TGTGCCAGCAGTTTAGTCCCGGAGGGCTACACCTTC	CASSLVPEGYTF
NA	TRBV7-9	NA	TRBJ2-7	TGTGCCAGCAGCTCAGGATCTAGGACTTACGAGCAGTACTTC	CASSSGSRTYEQYF
TRBD1	TRBV7-2	NA	TRBJ2-7	TGTGCCAGCAGCAGGGGACAGGGGGGTTCCTACGAGCAGTACTTC	CASSRGQGGSYEQYF
TRBD2	TRBV7-3	NA	TRBJ2-3	TGTGCCAGCGCGACTAGCGGGAGCACAGATACGCAGTATTTT	CASATSGSTDTQYF
TRBD1	TRBV7-6	many	TRBJ2-1	TGTGCCAGCAGCTTACCGGGACAGGGGGCCGAGCAGTTCTTC	CASSLPGQGAEQFF
NA	TRBV30	many	TRBJ1-1	TGTGCCTGGAGACAACAGGGACCCACTGAAGCTTTCTTT	CAWRQQGPTEAFF
TRBD1	TRBV29-1	many	TRBJ2-2	TGCAGCGTCGGACAGGGGGTGTACACCGGGGAGCTGTTTTTT	CSVGQGVYTGELFF
NA	TRBV28	NA	TRBJ1-4	TGTGCCAGCAGTCCCGGCGCCACTGCCTTCGGTGAAAAACTGTTTTTT	CASSPGATAFGEKLFF
TRBD1	TRBV2	many	TRBJ2-7	TGTGCCAGCAGTGAATTGACAGGGTCGGCCTACGAGCAGTACTTC	CASSELTGSAYEQYF
TRBD2	TRBV18	NA	TRBJ2-3	TGTGCCGGCTCATCCCCTAGCGGGAGTGCAGATACGCAGTATTTT	CAGSSPSGSADTQYF